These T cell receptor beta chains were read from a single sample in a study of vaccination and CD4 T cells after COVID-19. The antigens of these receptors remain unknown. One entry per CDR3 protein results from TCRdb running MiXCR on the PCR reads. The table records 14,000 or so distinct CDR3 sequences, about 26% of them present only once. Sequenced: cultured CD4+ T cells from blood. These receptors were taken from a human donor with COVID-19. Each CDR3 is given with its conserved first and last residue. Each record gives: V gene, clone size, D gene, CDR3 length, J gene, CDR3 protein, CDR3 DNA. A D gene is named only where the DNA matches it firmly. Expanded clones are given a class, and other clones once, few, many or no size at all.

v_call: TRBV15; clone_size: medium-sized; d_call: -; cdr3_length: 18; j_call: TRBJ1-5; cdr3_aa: CATSRGTTEVRLRQPQHF; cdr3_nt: TGTGCCACCAGCAGAGGGACGACAGAGGTGAGGTTGCGTCAGCCCCAGCATTTT
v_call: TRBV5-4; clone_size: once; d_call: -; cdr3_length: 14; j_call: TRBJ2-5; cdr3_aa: CASSPRGVSGTQYF; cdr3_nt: TGTGCCAGCAGCCCACGCGGGGTGTCCGGGACCCAGTACTTC
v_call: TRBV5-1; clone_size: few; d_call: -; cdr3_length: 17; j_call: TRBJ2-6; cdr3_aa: CASSLFMSGSGANVLTF; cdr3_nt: TGCGCCAGCAGCTTGTTCATGTCGGGTTCTGGGGCCAACGTCCTGACTTTC
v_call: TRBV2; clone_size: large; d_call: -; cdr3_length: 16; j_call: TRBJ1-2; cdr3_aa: CASRYRAPTANYGYTF; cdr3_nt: TGTGCCAGCAGGTACAGGGCCCCAACCGCTAACTATGGCTACACCTTC
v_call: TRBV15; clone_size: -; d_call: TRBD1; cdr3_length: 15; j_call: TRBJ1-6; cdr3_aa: CATSREDRVYSPLHF; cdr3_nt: TGTGCCACCAGCAGAGAGGACAGGGTTTATTCACCCCTCCACTTT
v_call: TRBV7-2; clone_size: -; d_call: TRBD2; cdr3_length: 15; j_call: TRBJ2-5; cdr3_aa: CASSLVSGGKETQYF; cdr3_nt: TGTGCCAGCAGCTTAGTTAGCGGGGGGAAAGAGACCCAGTACTTC
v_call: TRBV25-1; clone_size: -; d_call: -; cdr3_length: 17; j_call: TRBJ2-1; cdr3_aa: CASSDPMPGSSYNEQFF; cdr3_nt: TGTGCCAGCAGTGATCCCATGCCGGGGAGCTCCTACAATGAGCAGTTCTTC
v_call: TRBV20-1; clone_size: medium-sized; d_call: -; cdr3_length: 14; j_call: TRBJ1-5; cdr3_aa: CSASIRGRNQPQHF; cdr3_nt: TGCAGTGCTAGCATCAGGGGCAGGAATCAGCCCCAGCATTTT
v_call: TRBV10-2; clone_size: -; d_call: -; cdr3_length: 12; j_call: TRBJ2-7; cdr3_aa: CASSEATYEQYF; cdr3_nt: TGCGCCAGCAGTGAGGCTACCTACGAGCAGTACTTC
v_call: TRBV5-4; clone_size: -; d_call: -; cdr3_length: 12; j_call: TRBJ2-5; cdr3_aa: CAGSAPQETQYF; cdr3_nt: TGTGCCGGCAGCGCACCCCAAGAGACCCAGTACTTC
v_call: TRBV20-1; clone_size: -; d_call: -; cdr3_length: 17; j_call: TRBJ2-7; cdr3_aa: CSARDPSPGRADYEQYF; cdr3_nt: TGCAGTGCTAGAGATCCTTCCCCAGGGCGCGCAGACTACGAGCAGTACTTC
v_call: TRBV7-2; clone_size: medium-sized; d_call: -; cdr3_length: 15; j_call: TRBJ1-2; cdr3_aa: CASSLAGDANYGYTF; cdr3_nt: TGTGCCAGCAGCTTAGCGGGGGATGCGAACTATGGCTACACCTTC
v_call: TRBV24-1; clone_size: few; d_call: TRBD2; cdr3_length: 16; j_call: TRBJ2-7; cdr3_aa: CATSDVREGRSYEQYF; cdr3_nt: TGTGCCACCAGTGATGTGAGGGAGGGACGCTCCTACGAGCAGTACTTC
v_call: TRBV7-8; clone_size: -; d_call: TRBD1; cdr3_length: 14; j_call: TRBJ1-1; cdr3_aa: CASSYRGMNTEAFF; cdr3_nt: TGTGCCAGCAGCTACAGGGGGATGAACACTGAAGCTTTCTTT
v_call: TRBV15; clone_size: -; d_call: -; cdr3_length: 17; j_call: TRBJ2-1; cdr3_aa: CATSRDRWSSSYNEQFF; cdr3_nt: TGTGCCACCAGCAGAGATCGTTGGAGCAGCTCCTACAATGAGCAGTTCTTC
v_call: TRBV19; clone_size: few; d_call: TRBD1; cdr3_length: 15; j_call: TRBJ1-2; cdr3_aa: CASSIGQGVGYGYTF; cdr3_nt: TGTGCCAGTAGTATTGGACAGGGCGTCGGCTATGGCTACACCTTC
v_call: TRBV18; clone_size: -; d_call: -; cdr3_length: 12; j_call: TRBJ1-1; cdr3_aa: CASSLTTSEAFF; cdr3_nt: TGTGCCAGCTCACTAACGACTTCCGAAGCTTTCTTT
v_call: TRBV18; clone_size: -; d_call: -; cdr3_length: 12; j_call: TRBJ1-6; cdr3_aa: CASSPPSSPLHF; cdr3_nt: TGTGCCAGCTCACCCCCGTCCTCACCCCTCCACTTT
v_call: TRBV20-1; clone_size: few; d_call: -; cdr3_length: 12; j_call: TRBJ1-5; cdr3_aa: CSANRGNQPQHF; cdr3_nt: TGCAGTGCTAACAGGGGCAATCAGCCCCAGCATTTT
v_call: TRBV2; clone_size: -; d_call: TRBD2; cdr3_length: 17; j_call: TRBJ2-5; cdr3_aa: CASRIKASGLGEETQYF; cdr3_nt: TGTGCCAGCAGAATCAAGGCTAGCGGCCTTGGGGAAGAGACCCAGTACTTC
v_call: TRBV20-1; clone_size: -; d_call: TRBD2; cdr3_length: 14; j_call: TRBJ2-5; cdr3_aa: CSASPTGGWETQYF; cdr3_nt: TGCAGTGCTAGTCCTACCGGGGGGTGGGAGACCCAGTACTTC
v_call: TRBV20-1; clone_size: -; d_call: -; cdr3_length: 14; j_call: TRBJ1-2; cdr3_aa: CSASGDRSNYGYTF; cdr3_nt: TGCAGTGCTAGTGGCGACAGAAGTAACTATGGCTACACCTTC
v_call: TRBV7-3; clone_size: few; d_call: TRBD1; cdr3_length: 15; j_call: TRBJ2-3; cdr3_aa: CASSNRGRSTDTQYF; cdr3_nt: TGTGCCAGCAGCAACAGGGGGCGCAGTACAGATACGCAGTATTTT
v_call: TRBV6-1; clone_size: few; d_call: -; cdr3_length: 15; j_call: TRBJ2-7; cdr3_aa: CASSELSQGGGEQYF; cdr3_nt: TGTGCCAGCAGTGAACTAAGCCAGGGGGGGGGCGAGCAGTACTTC
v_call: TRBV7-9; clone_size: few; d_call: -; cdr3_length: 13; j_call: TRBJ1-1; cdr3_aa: CASARTQNTEAFF; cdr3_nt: TGTGCCAGCGCCCGAACACAGAACACTGAAGCTTTCTTT
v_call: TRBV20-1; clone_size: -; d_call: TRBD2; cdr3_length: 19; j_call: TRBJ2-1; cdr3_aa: CSAYDSTSGGIRSYNEQFF; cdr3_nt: TGCAGTGCCTACGACTCGACTAGCGGGGGGATACGCTCCTACAATGAGCAGTTCTTC
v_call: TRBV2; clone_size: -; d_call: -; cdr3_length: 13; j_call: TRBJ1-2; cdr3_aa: CASSERGRDGYTF; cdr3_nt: TGTGCCAGCAGTGAACGGGGGCGGGATGGCTACACCTTC
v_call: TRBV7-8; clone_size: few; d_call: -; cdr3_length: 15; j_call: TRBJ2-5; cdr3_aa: CASSPGSGMVETQYF; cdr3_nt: TGTGCCAGCAGCCCCGGTTCGGGGATGGTGGAGACCCAGTACTTC
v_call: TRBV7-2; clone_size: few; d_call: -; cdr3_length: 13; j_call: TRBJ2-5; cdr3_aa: CASSLVGVETQYF; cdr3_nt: TGTGCCAGCAGCTTAGTGGGGGTGGAGACCCAGTACTTC
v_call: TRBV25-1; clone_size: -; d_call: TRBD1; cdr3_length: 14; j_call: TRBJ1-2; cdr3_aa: CASSGDRGVYGYTF; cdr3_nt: TGTGCCAGCAGTGGAGACAGGGGGGTATATGGCTACACCTTC
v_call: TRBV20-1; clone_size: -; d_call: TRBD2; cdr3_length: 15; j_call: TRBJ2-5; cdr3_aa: CSARDARGVEETQYF; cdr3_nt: TGCAGTGCTAGAGATGCCCGGGGGGTAGAAGAGACCCAGTACTTC
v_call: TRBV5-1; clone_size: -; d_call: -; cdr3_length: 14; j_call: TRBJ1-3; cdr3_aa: CASSLSGAGNTIYF; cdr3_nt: TGCGCCAGCAGCCTCTCAGGGGCTGGAAACACCATATATTTT
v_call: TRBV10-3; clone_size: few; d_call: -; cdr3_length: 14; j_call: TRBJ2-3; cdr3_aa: CAIRDSVGTDTQYF; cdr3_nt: TGTGCCATCAGGGACAGCGTGGGCACAGATACGCAGTATTTT
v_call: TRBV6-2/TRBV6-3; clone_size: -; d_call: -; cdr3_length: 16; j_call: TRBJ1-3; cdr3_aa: CASLRVGRTSGNTIYF; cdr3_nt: TGTGCCAGTCTTCGAGTCGGACGTACCTCTGGAAACACCATATATTTT
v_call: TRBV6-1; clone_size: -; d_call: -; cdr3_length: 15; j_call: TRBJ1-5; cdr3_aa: CASKETEDSNQPQHF; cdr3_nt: TGTGCCAGCAAGGAGACAGAAGATAGCAATCAGCCCCAGCATTTT
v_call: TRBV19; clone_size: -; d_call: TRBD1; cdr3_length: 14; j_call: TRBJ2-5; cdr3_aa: CASSTGTGRETQYF; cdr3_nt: TGTGCCAGTAGTACCGGGACAGGGCGAGAGACCCAGTACTTC
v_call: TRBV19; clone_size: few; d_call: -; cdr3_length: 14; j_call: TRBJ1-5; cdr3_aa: CASSMWGSNQPQHF; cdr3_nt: TGTGCCAGTAGTATGTGGGGCAGCAATCAGCCCCAGCATTTT
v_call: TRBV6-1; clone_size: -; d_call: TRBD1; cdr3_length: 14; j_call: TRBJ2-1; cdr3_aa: CASSGDRANNEQFF; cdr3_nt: TGTGCCAGCAGTGGGGACAGGGCGAACAATGAGCAGTTCTTC
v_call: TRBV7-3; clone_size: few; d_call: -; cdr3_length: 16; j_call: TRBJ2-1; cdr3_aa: CASSLGGQVVYNEQFF; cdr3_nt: TGTGCCAGCAGCTTGGGAGGACAGGTCGTCTACAATGAGCAGTTCTTC
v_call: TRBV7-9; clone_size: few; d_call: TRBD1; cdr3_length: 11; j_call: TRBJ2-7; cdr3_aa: CARAQGATLYF; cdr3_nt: TGTGCCAGGGCACAGGGGGCTACCCTCTACTTC